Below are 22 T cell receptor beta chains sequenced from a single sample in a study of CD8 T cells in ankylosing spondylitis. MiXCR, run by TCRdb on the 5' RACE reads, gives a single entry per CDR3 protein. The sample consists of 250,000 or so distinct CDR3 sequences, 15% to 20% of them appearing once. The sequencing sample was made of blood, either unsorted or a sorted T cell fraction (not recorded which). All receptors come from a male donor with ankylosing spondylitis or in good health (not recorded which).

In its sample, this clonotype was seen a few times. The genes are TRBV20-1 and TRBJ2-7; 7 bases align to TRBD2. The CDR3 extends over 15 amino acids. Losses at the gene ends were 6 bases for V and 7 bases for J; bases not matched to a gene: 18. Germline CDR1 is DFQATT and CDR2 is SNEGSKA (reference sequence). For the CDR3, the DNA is TGCAGTGCGAAGGCCGCGGCTAGCGGCACCTGGGAGCAGTACTTC. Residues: CSAKAAASGTWEQYF.

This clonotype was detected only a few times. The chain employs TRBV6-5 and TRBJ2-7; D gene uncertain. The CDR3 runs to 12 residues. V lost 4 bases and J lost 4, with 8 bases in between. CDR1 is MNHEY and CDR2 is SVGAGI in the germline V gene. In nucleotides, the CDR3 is TGTGCCAGCAGTTCCCCACCGTACGAGCAGTACTTC. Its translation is CASSSPPYEQYF.

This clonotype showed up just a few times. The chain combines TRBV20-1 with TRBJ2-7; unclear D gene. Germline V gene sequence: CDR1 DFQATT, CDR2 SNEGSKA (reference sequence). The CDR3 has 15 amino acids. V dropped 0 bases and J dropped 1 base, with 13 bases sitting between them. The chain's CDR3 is CSARDYHSLSYEQYF. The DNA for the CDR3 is TGCAGTGCTAGAGATTATCACAGCCTTTCCTACGAGCAGTACTTC.

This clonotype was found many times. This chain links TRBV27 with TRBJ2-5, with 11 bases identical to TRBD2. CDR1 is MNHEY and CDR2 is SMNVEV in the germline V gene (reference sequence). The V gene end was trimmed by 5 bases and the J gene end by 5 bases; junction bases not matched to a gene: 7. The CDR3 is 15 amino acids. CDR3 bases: TGTGCCAGCAGTGGCGGGACTAGCGGTAGGGAGACCCAGTACTTC. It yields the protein CASSGGTSGRETQYF.

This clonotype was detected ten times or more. CDR3 nucleotides: TGCAGTGCTAGAATGTCAGGGCCCTTGGATGAGCAGTTCTTC. It encodes CSARMSGPLDEQFF. The V gene is TRBV20-1, the J gene TRBJ2-1; a weak D match, TRBD1 (5 bases). The germline V gene has CDR1 DFQATT and CDR2 SNEGSKA (reference sequence). The V gene lost 2 bases and the J gene lost 8 bases, with 16 bases spanning the gap. This CDR3 has 14 amino acids.

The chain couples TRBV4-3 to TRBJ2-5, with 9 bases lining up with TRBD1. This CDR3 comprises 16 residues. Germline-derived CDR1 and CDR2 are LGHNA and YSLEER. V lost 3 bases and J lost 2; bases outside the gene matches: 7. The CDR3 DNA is TGCGCCAGCAGCCACCTAGGGACAGGGAAACAAGAGACCCAGTACTTC. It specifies CASSHLGTGKQETQYF.

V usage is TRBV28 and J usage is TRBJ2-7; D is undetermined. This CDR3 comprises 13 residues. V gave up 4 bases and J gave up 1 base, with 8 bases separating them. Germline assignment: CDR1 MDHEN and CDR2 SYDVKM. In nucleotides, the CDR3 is TGTGCCAGCAGTTCTTCCGATTCCTACGAGCAGTACTTC. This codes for CASSSSDSYEQYF.

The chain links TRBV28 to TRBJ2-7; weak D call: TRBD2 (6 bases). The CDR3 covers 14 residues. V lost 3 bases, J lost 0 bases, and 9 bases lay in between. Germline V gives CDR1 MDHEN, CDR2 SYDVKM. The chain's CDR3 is CASSFGGYSYEQYF. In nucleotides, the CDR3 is TGTGCCAGCAGTTTCGGGGGTTACTCCTACGAGCAGTACTTC.

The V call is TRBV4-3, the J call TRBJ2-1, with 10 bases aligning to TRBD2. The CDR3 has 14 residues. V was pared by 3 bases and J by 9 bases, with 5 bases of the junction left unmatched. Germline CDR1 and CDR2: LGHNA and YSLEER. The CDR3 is CASSHSSGSSEQFF. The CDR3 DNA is TGCGCCAGCAGCCATTCTAGCGGGAGTAGTGAGCAGTTCTTC.

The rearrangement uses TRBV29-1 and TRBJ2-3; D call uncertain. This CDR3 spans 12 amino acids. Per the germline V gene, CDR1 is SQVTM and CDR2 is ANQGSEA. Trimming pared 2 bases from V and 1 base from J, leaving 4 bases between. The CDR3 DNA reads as TGCAGCGTTGAAAGAGGCACAGATACGCAGTATTTT. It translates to CSVERGTDTQYF.

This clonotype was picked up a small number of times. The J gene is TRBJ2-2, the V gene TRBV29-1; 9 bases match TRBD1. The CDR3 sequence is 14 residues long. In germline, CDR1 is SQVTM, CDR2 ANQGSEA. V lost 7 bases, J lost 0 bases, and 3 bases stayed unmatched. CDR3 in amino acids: CSGTGAPNTGELFF. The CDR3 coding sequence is TGCAGCGGGACAGGGGCTCCGAACACCGGGGAGCTGTTTTTT.

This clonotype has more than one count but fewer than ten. The CDR3 DNA sequence: TGCAGCGTTGAAGAGACGGCCCGGGCAGAGACCCAGTACTTC. It specifies CSVEETARAETQYF. The genes are TRBV29-1 and TRBJ2-5; D remains unclear. CDR3 length: 14 residues. Germline CDR1 and CDR2: SQVTM and ANQGSEA. V was pared by 0 bases and J by 4 bases, with 12 bases between.

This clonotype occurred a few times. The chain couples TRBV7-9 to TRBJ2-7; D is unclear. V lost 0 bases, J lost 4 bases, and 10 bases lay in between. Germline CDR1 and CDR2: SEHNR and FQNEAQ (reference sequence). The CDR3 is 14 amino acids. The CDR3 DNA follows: TGTGCCAGCAGCTTAGCTGGGCTTGGATACGAGCAGTACTTC. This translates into CASSLAGLGYEQYF.

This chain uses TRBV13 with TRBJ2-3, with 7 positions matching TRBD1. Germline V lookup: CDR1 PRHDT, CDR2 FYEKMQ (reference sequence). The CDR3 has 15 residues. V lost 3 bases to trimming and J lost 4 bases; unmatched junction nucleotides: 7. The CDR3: CASSFPTGTADTQYF. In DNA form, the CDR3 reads TGTGCCAGCAGCTTCCCGACAGGGACCGCAGATACGCAGTATTTT.

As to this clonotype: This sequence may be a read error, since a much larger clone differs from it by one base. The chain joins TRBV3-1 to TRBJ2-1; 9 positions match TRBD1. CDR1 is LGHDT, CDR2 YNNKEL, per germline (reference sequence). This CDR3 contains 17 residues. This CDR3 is CASSPQGTGSSYNVQFF. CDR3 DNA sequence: TGTGCCAGCAGCCCCCAAGGGACAGGGAGCTCCTACAATGTGCAGTTCTTC.

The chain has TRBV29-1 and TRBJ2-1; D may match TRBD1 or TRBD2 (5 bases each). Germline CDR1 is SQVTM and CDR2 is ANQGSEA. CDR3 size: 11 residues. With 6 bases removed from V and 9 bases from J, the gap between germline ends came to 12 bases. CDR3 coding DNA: TGCAGCGTAACCGGGACGCTTGAGCAGTTCTTC. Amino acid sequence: CSVTGTLEQFF.

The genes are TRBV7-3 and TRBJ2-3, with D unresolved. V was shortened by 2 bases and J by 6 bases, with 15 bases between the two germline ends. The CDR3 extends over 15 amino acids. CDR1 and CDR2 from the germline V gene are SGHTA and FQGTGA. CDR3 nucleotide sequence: TGTGCCAGCAGCTTAGCGGAAGGGCCACTTGATACGCAGTATTTT. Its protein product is CASSLAEGPLDTQYF. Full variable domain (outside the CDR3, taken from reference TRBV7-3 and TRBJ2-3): GAGVSQTPSNKVTEKGKYVELRCDPISGHTALYWYRQSLGQGPEFLIYFQGTGAADDSGLPNDRFFAVRPEGSVSTLKIQRTERGDSAVYLCASSLAEGPLDTQYFGPGTRLTVL.

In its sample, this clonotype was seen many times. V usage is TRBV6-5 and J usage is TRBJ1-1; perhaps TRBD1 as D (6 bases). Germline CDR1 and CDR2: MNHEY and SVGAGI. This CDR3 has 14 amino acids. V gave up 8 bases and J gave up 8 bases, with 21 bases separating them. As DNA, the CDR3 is TGTGCCAGCCGCTACTCAGGACAGAATATCGAAGCTTTCTTT. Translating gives CASRYSGQNIEAFF.

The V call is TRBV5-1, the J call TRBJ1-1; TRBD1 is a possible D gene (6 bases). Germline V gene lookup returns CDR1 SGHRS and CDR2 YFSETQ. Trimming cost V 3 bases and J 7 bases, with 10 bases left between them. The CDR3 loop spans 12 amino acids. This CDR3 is CASSSGADEAFF. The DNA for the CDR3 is TGCGCCAGCAGCTCGGGGGCCGATGAAGCTTTCTTT. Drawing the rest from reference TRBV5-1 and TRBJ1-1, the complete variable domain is KAGVTQTPRYLIKTRGQQVTLSCSPISGHRSVSWYQQTPGQGLQFLFEYFSETQRNKGNFPGRFSGRQFSNSRSEMNVSTLELGDSALYLCASSSGADEAFFGQGTRLTVV.

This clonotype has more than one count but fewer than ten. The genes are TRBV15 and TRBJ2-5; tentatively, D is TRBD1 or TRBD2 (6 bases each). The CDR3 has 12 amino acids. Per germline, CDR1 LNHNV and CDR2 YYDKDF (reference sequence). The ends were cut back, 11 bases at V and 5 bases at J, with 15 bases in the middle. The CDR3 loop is CAPSGARETQYF. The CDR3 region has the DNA TGTGCCCCCTCGGGGGCTCGTGAGACCCAGTACTTC.

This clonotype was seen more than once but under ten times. The chain's CDR3 is CATSVGGIPQTNEKLFF. CDR3 DNA sequence: TGTGCCACCAGTGTTGGGGGCATTCCCCAAACTAATGAAAAACTGTTTTTT. The chain recombines TRBV24-1 with TRBJ1-4; maybe TRBD1 (6 bases). Germline CDR1 KGHDR, CDR2 SFDVKD. This CDR3 is 17 amino acids long. The germline V and J ends were trimmed by 5 bases and 1 base, with 16 bases remaining between them.

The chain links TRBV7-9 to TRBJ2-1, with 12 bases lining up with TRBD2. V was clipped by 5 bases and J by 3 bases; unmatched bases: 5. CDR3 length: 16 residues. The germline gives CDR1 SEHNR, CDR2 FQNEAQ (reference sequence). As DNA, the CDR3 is TGTGCCAGCAGCGAAGGGACTAGCGGGTTCTACAATGAGCAGTTCTTC. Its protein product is CASSEGTSGFYNEQFF.